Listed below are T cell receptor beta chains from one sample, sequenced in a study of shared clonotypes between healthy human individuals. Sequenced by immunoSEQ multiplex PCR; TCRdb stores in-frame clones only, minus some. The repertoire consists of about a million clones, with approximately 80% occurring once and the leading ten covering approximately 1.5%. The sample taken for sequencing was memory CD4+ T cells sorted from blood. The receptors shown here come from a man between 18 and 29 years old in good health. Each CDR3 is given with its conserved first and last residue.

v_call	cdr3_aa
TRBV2	CASSVGRNTGELFF
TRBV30	CAWSEGGEQYF
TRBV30	CAWTVIGNTEAFF
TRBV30	CAWRGQGGTNEKLFF
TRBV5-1	CASSLGTVGADTQYF
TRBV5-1	CASSLGQNTGELFF
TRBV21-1	CASSRKTGPAYEQYF
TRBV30	CAWRRRGRGNEKLFF
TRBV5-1	CASSTTGLLEATNEKLFF
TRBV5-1	CASSSTGGEAEKLFF
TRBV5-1	CASSEAGFGNTIYF
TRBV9	CASSVGPGGEQYF
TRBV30	CAWSVGGGQIGRAFF
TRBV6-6	CASKGSTNEKLFF
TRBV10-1	CASSPGTASTEAFF
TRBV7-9	CASSFLGQGVREQYF
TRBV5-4	CASSMSSGSVEQFF
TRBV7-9	CASSLGASGTLSNQPQHF
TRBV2	CASSEARLAGGADTQYF
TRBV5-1	CASSLAAGESDTQYF
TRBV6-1	CASSNDKFTDTQYF
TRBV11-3	CASSLTGTTINEQFF
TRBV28	CASSYRGYGYTF
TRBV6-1	CASSERPEGLAKNIQYF
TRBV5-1	CASSRTSGGSYNEQFF
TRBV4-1	CASSSRFDAKNIQYF
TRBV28	CASSSHSYNEQFF
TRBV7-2	CASTVVGLAQTGELFF
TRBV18	CASSPEIYNEQFF
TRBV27	CASSSQGLAGATGELFF
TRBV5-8	CASSSGGTSGGNTGELFF